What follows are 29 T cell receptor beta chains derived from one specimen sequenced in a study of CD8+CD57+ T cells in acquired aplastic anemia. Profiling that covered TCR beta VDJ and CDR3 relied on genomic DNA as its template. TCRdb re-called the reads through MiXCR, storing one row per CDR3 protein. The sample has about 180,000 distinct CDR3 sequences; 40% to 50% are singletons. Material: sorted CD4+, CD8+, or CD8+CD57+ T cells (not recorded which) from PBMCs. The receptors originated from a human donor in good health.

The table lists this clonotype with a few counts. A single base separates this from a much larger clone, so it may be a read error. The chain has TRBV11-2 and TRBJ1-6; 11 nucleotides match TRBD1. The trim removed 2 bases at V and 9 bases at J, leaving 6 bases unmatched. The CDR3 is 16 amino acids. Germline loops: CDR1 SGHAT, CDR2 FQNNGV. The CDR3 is CASSLRGTGGGSPLHF. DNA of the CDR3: TGTGCCAGCAGCTTACGGGGGACAGGGGGTGGTTCACCCCTCCACTTT.

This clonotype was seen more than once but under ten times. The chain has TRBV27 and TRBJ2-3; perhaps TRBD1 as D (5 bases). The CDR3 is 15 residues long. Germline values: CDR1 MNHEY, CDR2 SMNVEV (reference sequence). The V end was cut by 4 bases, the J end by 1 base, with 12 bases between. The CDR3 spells CASSYQGAGTDTQYF. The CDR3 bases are TGTGCCAGCAGTTACCAAGGGGCAGGCACAGATACGCAGTATTTT.

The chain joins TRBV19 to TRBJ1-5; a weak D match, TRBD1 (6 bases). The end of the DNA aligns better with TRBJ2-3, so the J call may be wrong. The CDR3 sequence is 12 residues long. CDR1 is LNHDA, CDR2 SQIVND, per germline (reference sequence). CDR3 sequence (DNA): TGTGCCAGTAGTGTGGGGGCCTCTTCCCAGTATTTT. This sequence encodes CASSVGASSQYF.

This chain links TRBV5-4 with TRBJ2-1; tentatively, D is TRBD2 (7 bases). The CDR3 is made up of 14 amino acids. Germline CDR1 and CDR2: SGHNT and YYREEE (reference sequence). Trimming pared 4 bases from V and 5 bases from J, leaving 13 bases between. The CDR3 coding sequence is TGTGCCAGCAGCCTGGGGGCGGGGGACAATGAGCAGTTCTTC. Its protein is CASSLGAGDNEQFF. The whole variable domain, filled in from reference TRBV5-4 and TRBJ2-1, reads ETGVTQSPTHLIKTRGQQVTLRCSSQSGHNTVSWYQQALGQGPQFIFQYYREEENGRGNFPPRFSGLQFPNYSSELNVNALELDDSALYLCASSLGAGDNEQFFGPGTRLTVL.

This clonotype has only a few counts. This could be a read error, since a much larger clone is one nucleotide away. The CDR3 protein is CASRSLTDTQYF. As DNA, the CDR3 is TGTGCCAGCAGGTCTCTCACAGATACGCAGTATTTT. This sequence joins TRBV6-2 or TRBV6-3 and TRBJ2-3; no clear D. Trimming took off 6 bases at V and 2 bases at J, with 6 bases between the two ends. The CDR3 runs 12 residues. Germline V CDR1 and CDR2: MNHEY, SVGEGT.

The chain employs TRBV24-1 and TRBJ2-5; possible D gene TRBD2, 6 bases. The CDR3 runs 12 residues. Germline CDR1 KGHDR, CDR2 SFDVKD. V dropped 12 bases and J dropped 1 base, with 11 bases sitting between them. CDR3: CASGGSQETQYF. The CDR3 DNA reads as TGTGCCTCCGGAGGGTCCCAAGAGACCCAGTACTTC.

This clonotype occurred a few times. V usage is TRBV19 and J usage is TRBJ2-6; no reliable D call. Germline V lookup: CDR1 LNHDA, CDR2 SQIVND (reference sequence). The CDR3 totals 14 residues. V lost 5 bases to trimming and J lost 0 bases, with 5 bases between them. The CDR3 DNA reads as TGTGCCAGTAGTGAAAGCTCTGGGGCCAACGTCCTGACTTTC. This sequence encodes CASSESSGANVLTF.

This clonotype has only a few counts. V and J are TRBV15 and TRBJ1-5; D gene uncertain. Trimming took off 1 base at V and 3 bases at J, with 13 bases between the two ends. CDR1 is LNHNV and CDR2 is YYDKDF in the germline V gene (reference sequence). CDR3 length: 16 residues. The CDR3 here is CATSRGVGGPNQPQHF. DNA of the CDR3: TGTGCCACCAGCAGAGGGGTCGGCGGACCCAATCAGCCCCAGCATTTT.

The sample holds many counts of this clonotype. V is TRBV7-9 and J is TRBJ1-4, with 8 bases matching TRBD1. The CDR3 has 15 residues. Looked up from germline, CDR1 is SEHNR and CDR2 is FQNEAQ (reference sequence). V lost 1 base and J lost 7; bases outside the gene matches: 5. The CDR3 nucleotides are TGTGCCAGCAGCTTAGGGCAGGGGGCAAGTGAAAAACTGTTTTTT. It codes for CASSLGQGASEKLFF.

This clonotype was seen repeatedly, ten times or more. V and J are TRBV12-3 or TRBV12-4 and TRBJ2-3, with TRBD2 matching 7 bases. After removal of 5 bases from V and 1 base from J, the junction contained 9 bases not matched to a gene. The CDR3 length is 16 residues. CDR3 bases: TGTGCCAGCAGTGCACGGGGACTACGTGGCACAGATACGCAGTATTTT. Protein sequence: CASSARGLRGTDTQYF.

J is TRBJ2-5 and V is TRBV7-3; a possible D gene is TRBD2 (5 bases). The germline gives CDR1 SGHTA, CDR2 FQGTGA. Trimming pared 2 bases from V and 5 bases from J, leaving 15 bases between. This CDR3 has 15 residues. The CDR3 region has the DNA TGTGCCAGCAGCTTAGAGGGTGGGCTTTCTGAGACCCAGTACTTC. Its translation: CASSLEGGLSETQYF. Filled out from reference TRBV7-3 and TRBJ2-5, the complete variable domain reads GAGVSQTPSNKVTEKGKYVELRCDPISGHTALYWYRQSLGQGPEFLIYFQGTGAADDSGLPNDRFFAVRPEGSVSTLKIQRTERGDSAVYLCASSLEGGLSETQYFGPGTRLLVL.

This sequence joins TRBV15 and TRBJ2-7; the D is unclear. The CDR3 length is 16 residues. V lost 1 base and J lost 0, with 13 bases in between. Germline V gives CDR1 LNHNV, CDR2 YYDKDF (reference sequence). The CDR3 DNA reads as TGTGCCACCAGCAGAGTGATGACGGGCGGCTCCTACGAGCAGTACTTC. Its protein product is CATSRVMTGGSYEQYF.

CDR3 residues: CAIRTGKNHEQYF. CDR3 nucleotide sequence: TGTGCCATCAGGACAGGGAAAAACCACGAGCAGTACTTC. The chain links TRBV10-3 to TRBJ2-7; 7 bases are a match to TRBD1. The CDR3 totals 13 residues. J lost 5 bases, V lost 6 bases, and 7 bases had no gene match. Germline V CDR1 and CDR2: ENHRY, SYGVKD.

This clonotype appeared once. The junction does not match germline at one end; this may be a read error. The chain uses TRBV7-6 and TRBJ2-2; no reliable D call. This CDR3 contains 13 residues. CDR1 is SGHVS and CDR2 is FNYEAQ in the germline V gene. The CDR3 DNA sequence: TGCGCCAGCAGCCCGTCCGGAACCGGGGAGCTGTTTTTT. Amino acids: CASSPSGTGELFF.

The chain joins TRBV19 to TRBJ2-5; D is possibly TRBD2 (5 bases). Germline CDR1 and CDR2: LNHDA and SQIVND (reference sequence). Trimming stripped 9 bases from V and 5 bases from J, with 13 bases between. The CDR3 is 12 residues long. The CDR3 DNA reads TGTGCCAGCAGCTTACAGCGGGAGACCCAGTACTTC. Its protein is CASSLQRETQYF.

The CDR3 reads CATSRDAGRGYGYTF. The CDR3 DNA reads as TGTGCCACCAGCAGAGATGCCGGAAGGGGCTATGGCTACACCTTC. V usage is TRBV15 and J usage is TRBJ1-2; D is perhaps TRBD1 (5 bases). The CDR3 consists of 15 residues. V gave up 0 bases and J gave up 4 bases, with 12 bases separating them. The germline V gene has CDR1 LNHNV and CDR2 YYDKDF (reference sequence).

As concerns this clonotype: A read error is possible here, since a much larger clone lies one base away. DNA for the CDR3: TGTGCCAGCAGTTCCCGGGGACCCGACTATGGCTACACCTTC. Amino acid sequence: CASSSRGPDYGYTF. The chain links TRBV6-5 to TRBJ1-2; weak D call: TRBD1 (5 bases). The CDR3 sequence is 14 residues long. Germline CDR1 is MNHEY and CDR2 is SVGAGI. V gave up 4 bases and J gave up 3 bases, with 12 bases separating them.

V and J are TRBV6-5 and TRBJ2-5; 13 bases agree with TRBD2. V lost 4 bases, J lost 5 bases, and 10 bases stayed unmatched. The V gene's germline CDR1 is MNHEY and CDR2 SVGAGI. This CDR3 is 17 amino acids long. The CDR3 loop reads CASSLKTSGRRVETQYF. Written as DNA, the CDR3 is TGTGCCAGCAGTTTAAAGACTAGCGGGAGGAGGGTGGAGACCCAGTACTTC.

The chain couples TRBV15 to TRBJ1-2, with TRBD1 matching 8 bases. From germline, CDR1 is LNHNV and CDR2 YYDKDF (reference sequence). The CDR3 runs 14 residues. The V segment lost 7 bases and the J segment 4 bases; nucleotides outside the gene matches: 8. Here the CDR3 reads CATKGTGGPYGYTF. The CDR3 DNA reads TGTGCCACCAAGGGGACAGGCGGGCCCTATGGCTACACCTTC.

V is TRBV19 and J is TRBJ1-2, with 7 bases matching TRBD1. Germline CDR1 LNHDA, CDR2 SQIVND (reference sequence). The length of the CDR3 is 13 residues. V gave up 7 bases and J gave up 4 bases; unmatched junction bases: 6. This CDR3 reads CASNRQGGYGYTF. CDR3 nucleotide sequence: TGTGCCAGTAATCGACAGGGTGGCTATGGCTACACCTTC.

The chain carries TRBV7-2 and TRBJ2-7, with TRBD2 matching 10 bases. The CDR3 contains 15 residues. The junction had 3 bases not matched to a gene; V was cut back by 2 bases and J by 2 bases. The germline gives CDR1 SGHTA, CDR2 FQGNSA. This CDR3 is CASSLTSGTTYEQYF. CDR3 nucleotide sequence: TGTGCCAGCAGCTTAACTAGCGGGACCACCTACGAGCAGTACTTC.

The CDR3 DNA sequence: TGTGCCAGCAGCCCCTGGACTAGCGTGGCTTCCTACAATGAGCAGTTCTTC. Its translation: CASSPWTSVASYNEQFF. This chain joins TRBV11-1 and TRBJ2-1; 9 nucleotides align to TRBD2. Germline values: CDR1 SGHAT, CDR2 FQDESV (reference sequence). V shed 5 bases and J 1 base; nucleotides not matched to a gene: 9. This CDR3 has 17 amino acids.

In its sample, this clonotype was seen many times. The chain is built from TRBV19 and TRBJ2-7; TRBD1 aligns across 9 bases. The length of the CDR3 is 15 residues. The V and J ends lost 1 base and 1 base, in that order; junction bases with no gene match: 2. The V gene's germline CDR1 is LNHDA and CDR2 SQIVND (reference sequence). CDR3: CASSIGQGGSYEQYF. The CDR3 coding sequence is TGTGCCAGTAGTATAGGACAGGGGGGTTCCTACGAGCAGTACTTC.

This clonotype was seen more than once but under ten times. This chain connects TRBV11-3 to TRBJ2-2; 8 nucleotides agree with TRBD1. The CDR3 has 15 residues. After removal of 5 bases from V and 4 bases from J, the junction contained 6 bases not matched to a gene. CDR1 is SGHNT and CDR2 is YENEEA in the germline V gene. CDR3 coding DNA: TGTGCCAGCAGCGGCCAGGGGGCGGGCACCGGGGAGCTGTTTTTT. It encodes CASSGQGAGTGELFF. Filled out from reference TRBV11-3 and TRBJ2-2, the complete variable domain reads EAGVVQSPRYKIIEKKQPVAFWCNPISGHNTLYWYLQNLGQGPELLIRYENEEAVDDSQLPKDRFSAERLKGVDSTLKIQPAELGDSAVYLCASSGQGAGTGELFFGEGSRLTVL.

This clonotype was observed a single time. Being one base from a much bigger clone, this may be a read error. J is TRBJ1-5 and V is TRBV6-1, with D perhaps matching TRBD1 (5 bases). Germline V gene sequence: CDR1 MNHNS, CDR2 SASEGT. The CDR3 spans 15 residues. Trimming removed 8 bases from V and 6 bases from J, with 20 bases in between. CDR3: CASGEGRQGLQPQHF. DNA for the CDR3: TGTGCCAGCGGCGAAGGGCGTCAGGGTCTTCAGCCCCAGCATTTT.

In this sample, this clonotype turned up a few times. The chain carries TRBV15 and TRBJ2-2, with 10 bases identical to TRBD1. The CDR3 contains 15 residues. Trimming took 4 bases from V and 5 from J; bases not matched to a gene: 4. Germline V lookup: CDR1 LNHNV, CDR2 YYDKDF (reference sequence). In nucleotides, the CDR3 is TGTGCCACCAGCATAGGGACAGGGGTGACCGGGGAGCTGTTTTTT. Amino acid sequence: CATSIGTGVTGELFF.

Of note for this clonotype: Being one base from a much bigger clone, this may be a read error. CDR3 residues: CASKFLGLAVEKLFF. In DNA, the CDR3 is TGTGCCAGCAAATTTCTGGGGTTGGCTGTTGAAAAACTGTTTTTT. J is TRBJ1-4 and V is TRBV7-3; no firm D call. Germline V gene sequence: CDR1 SGHTA, CDR2 FQGTGA. V was pared by 7 bases and J by 7 bases, with 19 bases between. This CDR3 spans 15 amino acids.

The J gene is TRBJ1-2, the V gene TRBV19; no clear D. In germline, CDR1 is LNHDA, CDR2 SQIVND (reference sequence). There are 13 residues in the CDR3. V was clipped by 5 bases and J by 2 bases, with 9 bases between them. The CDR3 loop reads CASSWPANYGYTF. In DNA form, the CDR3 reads TGTGCCAGTAGTTGGCCTGCGAACTATGGCTACACCTTC. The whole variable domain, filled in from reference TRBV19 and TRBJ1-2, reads DGGITQSPKYLFRKEGQNVTLSCEQNLNHDAMYWYRQDPGQGLRLIYYSQIVNDFQKGDIAEGYSVSREKKESFPLTVTSAQKNPTAFYLCASSWPANYGYTFGSGTRLTVV.

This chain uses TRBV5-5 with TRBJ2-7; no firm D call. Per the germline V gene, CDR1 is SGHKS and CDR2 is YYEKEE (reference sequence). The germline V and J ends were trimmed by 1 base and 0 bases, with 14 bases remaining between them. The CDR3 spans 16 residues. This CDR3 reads CASSLTDTHSSYEQYF. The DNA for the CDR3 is TGTGCCAGCAGCTTGACGGATACCCACAGCTCCTACGAGCAGTACTTC. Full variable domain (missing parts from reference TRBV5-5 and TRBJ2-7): DAGVTQSPTHLIKTRGQQVTLRCSPISGHKSVSWYQQVLGQGPQFIFQYYEKEERGRGNFPDRFSARQFPNYSSELNVNALLLGDSALYLCASSLTDTHSSYEQYFGPGTRLTVT.